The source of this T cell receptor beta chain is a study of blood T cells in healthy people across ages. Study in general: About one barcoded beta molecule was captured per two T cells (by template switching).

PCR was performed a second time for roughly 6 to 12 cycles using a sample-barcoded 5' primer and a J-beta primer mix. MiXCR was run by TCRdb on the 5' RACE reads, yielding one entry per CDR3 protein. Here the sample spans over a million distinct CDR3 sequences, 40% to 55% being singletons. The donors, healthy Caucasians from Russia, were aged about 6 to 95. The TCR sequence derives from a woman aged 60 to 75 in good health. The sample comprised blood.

The CDR3 DNA sequence: TGTGCCAGCAACCCCACGAGGGACGGATCCTACGAGCAGTACTTC. It is translated as CASNPTRDGSYEQYF. The chain couples TRBV6-6 to TRBJ2-7; possibly TRBD1 or TRBD2 for D (5 bases each). Germline values: CDR1 MNHNY, CDR2 SVGAGI (reference sequence). This CDR3 has 15 amino acids. The V gene lost 7 bases and the J gene lost 1 base, with 17 bases spanning the gap.